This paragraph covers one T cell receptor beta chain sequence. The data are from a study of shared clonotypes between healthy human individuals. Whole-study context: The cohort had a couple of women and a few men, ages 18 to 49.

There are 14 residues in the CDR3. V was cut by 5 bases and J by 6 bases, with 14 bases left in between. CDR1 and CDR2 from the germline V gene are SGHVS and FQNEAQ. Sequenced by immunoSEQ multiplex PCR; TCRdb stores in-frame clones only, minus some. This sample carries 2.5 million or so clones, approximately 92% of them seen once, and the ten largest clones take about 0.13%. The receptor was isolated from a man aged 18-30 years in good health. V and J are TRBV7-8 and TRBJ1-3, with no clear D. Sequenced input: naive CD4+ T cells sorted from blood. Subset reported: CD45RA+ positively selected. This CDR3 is CASSDGGWQNTIYF. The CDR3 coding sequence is TGTGCCAGCAGCGACGGAGGTTGGCAAAACACCATATATTTT.